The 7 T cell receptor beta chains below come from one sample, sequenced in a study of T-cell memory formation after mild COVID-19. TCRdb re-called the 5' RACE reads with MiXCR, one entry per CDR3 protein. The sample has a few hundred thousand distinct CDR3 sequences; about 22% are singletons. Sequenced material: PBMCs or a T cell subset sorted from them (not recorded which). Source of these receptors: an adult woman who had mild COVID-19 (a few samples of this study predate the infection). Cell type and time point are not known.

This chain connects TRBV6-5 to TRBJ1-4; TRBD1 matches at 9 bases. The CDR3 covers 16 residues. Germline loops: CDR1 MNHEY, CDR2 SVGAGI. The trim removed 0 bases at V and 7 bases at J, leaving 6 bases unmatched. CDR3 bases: TGTGCCAGCAGTTACTCCTGGGACAGGGTTGGTGAAAAACTGTTTTTT. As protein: CASSYSWDRVGEKLFF.

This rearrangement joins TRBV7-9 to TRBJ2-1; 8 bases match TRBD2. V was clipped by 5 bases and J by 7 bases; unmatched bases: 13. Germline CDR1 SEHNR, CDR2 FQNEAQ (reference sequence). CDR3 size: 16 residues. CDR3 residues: CASSPRGPGGGNEQFF. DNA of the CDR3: TGTGCCAGCAGCCCGAGGGGTCCAGGCGGGGGGAATGAGCAGTTCTTC.

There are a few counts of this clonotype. In DNA form, the CDR3 reads TGTGCCTGGAGTACCGGACAGTTCTATGGCTACACCTTC. This sequence encodes CAWSTGQFYGYTF. The J gene is TRBJ1-2, the V gene TRBV30; D perhaps matches TRBD1 (6 bases). The V and J ends lost 2 bases and 4 bases respectively, with 11 bases between them. CDR1 is GTSNPN, CDR2 SVGIG, per germline (reference sequence). The CDR3 runs 13 residues.

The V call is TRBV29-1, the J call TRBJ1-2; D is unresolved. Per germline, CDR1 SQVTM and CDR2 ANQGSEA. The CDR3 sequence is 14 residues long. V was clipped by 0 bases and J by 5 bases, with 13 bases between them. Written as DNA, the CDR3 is TGCAGCGTTGAAGATCCGAGCCAGAAGTATGGCTACACCTTC. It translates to CSVEDPSQKYGYTF. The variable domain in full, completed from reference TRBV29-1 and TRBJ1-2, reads SAVISQKPSRDICQRGTSLTIQCQVDSQVTMMFWYRQQPGQSLTLIATANQGSEATYESGFVIDKFPISRPNLTFSTLTVSNMSPEDSSIYLCSVEDPSQKYGYTFGSGTRLTVV.

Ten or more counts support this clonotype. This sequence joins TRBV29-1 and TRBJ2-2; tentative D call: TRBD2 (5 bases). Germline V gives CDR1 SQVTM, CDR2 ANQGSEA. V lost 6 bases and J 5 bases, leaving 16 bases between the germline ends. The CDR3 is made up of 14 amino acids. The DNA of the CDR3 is TGCAGCGTCGATGCCGGGAAGAATACCGGGGAGCTGTTTTTT. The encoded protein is CSVDAGKNTGELFF.

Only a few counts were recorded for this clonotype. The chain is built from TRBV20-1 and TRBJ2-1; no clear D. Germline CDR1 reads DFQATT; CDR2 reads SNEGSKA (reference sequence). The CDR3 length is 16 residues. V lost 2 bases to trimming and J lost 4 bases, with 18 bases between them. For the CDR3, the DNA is TGCAGTGCTAGAAACCCGAGGCAGATGGGATACAATGAGCAGTTCTTC. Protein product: CSARNPRQMGYNEQFF.

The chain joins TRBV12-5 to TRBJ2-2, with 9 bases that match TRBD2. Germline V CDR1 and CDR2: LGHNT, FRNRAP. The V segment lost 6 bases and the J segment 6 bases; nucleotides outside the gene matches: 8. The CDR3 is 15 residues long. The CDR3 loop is CASGNVAGVPGELFF. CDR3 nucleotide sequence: TGTGCTAGTGGCAACGTAGCGGGAGTACCCGGGGAGCTGTTTTTT. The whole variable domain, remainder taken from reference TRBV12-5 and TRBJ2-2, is DARVTQTPRHKVTEMGQEVTMRCQPILGHNTVFWYRQTMMQGLELLAYFRNRAPLDDSGMPKDRFSAEMPDATLATLKIQPSEPRDSAVYFCASGNVAGVPGELFFGEGSRLTVL.